The clone carrying this TCR beta chain was observed a single time. Its specificity is unknown. Repertoires were generated with immunoSEQ multiplex PCR, while TCRdb's copy carries only in-frame clones and drops some. The top ten clones hold around 6.3% of a sample with about 180,000 clones, roughly 87% of them seen once. There are 14 residues in the CDR3. The germline V gene encodes CDR1 KGHSH and CDR2 LQKENI. V was pared by 5 bases and J by 2 bases, with 12 bases between. This sample is part of a study of Ad26.COV2.S vaccination and SARS-CoV-2 variants. General observations from the study: Similar non-spike TCR breadth was observed in recipients of vaccine and of placebo.

This clonotype originated in a human donor who had recovered from COVID-19. The chain combines TRBV18 with TRBJ1-2; the D gene is possibly TRBD1 (6 bases). The sample was peripheral blood, taken after recovery from COVID-19. The CDR3 DNA follows: TGTGCCAGCTCATCAGGGGAGGGGAACTATGGCTACACCTTC. As protein: CASSSGEGNYGYTF.